The rows below give T cell receptor beta chains drawn from one sample of a study of T-cell reconstitution after alpha-beta-depleted transplantation in children. Each CDR3 protein is one row after TCRdb ran MiXCR on the PCR reads. The table lists around 490,000 distinct CDR3 sequences, 11% of them singletons, with 14% in the top ten. The sequencing used PBMCs, mostly from graft donor cells, collected 180 days after TCRalphabeta/CD19-depleted stem cell transplant. Receptors originate from a female patient between 2 and 15 years old who had a stem cell transplant for aplastic anemia, so the T cells may come from the graft donor. Each CDR3 is given with its conserved first and last residue. Each record gives: V gene, J gene, clone size, CDR3 protein. The listing skips clone size in some rows; elsewhere it reads once, few, many or a size class.

>TRBV27|TRBJ2-3|few
CASKTGGSPTQYF
>TRBV28|TRBJ2-3|-
CASTLGRGLTDTQYF
>TRBV7-3|TRBJ1-6|-
CASSLTKYNSPLHF
>TRBV20-1|TRBJ2-2|few
CSARRASGATGELFF
>TRBV6-2/TRBV6-3|TRBJ2-5|few
CASSPGLAGGVRRETQYF
>TRBV29-1|TRBJ2-7|-
CSVPGRGYEQYF
>TRBV15|TRBJ2-1|many
CATSRLYSGRVLNNEQFF
>TRBV19|TRBJ2-1|few
CASSIGLAGIYNEQFF
>TRBV5-1|TRBJ2-7|-
CASSLVTGAISLSYEQYF
>TRBV25-1|TRBJ2-2|-
CASSKSAGQGRRTGELFF
>TRBV6-6|TRBJ1-2|-
CASSSGGRGYTF
>TRBV14|TRBJ2-7|-
CASSQENGGRTYEQYF
>TRBV19|TRBJ1-1|many
CASSPYLLTGTYTEAFF
>TRBV12-5|TRBJ1-2|-
CASGLVLSPDRRIYYGYTF
>TRBV6-2/TRBV6-3|TRBJ1-1|-
CASSSPPWGVSTEAFF
>TRBV15|TRBJ2-7|few
CATSSGDWAAISYEQYF
>TRBV4-1|TRBJ1-1|-
CASSQGRYTEAFF
>TRBV27|TRBJ2-3|-
CASSKTSGLGDTQYF
>TRBV18|TRBJ1-2|-
CASSPLGQGAFGYGYTF
>TRBV28|TRBJ2-5|-
CASQWSNPRETQYF
>TRBV12-5|TRBJ2-6|few
CASGLGLRGTSGANVLTF
>TRBV12-3/TRBV12-4|TRBJ2-5|many
CASSFLGGAVETQYF